This note documents a single T cell receptor beta chain sequence. Data came from immunoSEQ multiplex PCR; TCRdb stores just in-frame clones and leaves some out. The sample includes approximately 230,000 clones, 88% of them seen just once. Per the germline V gene, CDR1 is LGHDT and CDR2 is YNNKEL (reference sequence). V was clipped by 4 bases and J by 4 bases, with 6 bases between them. The CDR3 consists of 12 residues. Recruited during active infection, patients (from Seattle) were subsequently followed longitudinally. This sample stems from a study of blood T cell repertoires in COVID-19. About the research overall: The United States, Italy and Spain provided the acute and convalescent COVID-19 samples. In each case, the material was cDNA or gDNA derived from T cells, B-cell-depleted T cells, or PBMCs.

The clonotype comes from a woman younger than 45 with COVID-19, enrolled during active disease. Sequencing used peripheral blood. V gene TRBV3-1 (or the pseudogene TRBV3-2) combines with J gene TRBJ2-3, with a weak D call TRBD2 (5 bases). CDR3 loop: CASSLGADTQYF. DNA for the CDR3: TGTGCCAGCAGCCTGGGAGCAGATACGCAGTATTTT.